Presented here are 14 T cell receptor beta chains from one specimen sequenced in a study of OX40 agonist ivuxolimab in advanced cancers. Sequenced by immunoSEQ multiplex PCR; TCRdb stores in-frame clones only, minus some. Of 27,000 or so clones listed, roughly four fifths are singletons. The material was CD4+ or CD8+ T cells sorted from blood, obtained in a trial of the OX40 agonist ivuxolimab. The receptors stem from an adult with an advanced solid tumor such as melanoma, head and neck, liver or kidney cancer.

The chain carries TRBV5-6 and TRBJ1-4, with a tentative D call TRBD1 (5 bases). Trimming pared 3 bases from V and 4 bases from J, leaving 19 bases between. The CDR3 length is 17 residues. Per germline, CDR1 SGHDT and CDR2 YYEEEE. The CDR3 is CASSSDAGWGLNEKLFF. CDR3 nucleotide sequence: TGTGCCAGCAGCTCCGACGCAGGTTGGGGACTTAATGAAAAACTGTTTTTT.

The CDR3 DNA reads TGCGCCAGCAGGGCTGTGGGATACGAGCAGTACTTC. Translated: CASRAVGYEQYF. The gene calls are TRBV5-1 and TRBJ2-7, with D unresolved. The V end was cut by 5 bases, the J end by 4 bases, with 10 bases between. CDR1 and CDR2 from the germline V gene are SGHRS and YFSETQ. The CDR3 is 12 amino acids.

The J gene is TRBJ1-1, the V gene TRBV13; D is perhaps TRBD1 (5 bases). Germline V lookup: CDR1 PRHDT, CDR2 FYEKMQ (reference sequence). Between the trimmed V and J ends, which lost 5 bases and 6 bases, there was a span of 13 bases. This CDR3 is 13 amino acids long. This CDR3 is CASSANRDPEAFF. The CDR3 DNA reads as TGTGCCAGCAGCGCCAACCGGGACCCTGAAGCTTTCTTT.

The CDR3 DNA sequence: TGTGCCATCAGTGACCCGGACGGCACTGAAGCTTTCTTT. Amino acid sequence: CAISDPDGTEAFF. This rearrangement joins TRBV10-3 to TRBJ1-1; D is unresolved. Germline CDR1 is ENHRY and CDR2 is SYGVKD. The CDR3 consists of 13 residues. V dropped 3 bases and J dropped 4 bases, with 9 bases sitting between them.

This clone was detected only once. The chain combines TRBV7-3 with TRBJ2-7; 7 nucleotides line up with TRBD1. The CDR3 covers 13 residues. Trimming at V came to 5 bases and at J to 3 bases, leaving 4 bases not matched to a gene. Germline V gene lookup returns CDR1 SGHTA and CDR2 FQGTGA. The CDR3 DNA is TGTGCCAGCAGCCCGAACAGGGGCTACGAGCAGTACTTC. Translating it yields CASSPNRGYEQYF.

The chain couples TRBV13 to TRBJ2-7; D tentatively reads TRBD1 or TRBD2 (5 bases each). The CDR3 consists of 17 residues. Trimming shortened V by 3 bases and J by 1 base, and 19 bases separated the two germline ends. Per germline, CDR1 PRHDT and CDR2 FYEKMQ (reference sequence). In DNA, the CDR3 is TGTGCCAGCAGCTTGGTTGGGGGAACCGGTGGGTCCTACGAGCAGTACTTC. Its protein is CASSLVGGTGGSYEQYF.

The chain couples TRBV4-3 to TRBJ2-7, with a tentative D call TRBD1 (8 bases). Germline V gene lookup returns CDR1 LGHNA and CDR2 YSLEER. Trimming took 4 bases from V and 1 from J, leaving 11 bases between them. The CDR3 sequence is 14 residues long. This CDR3 reads CASSLQGGSYEQYF. CDR3 sequence (DNA): TGCGCCAGCAGCCTACAGGGGGGGTCCTACGAGCAGTACTTC.

The CDR3 region has the DNA TGTGCCAGTAAACCGGGACAGGGGTTTTATCAGCCCCAGCATTTT. This sequence encodes CASKPGQGFYQPQHF. V gene TRBV19 combines with J gene TRBJ1-5; TRBD1 agrees at 10 bases. The germline V gene encodes CDR1 LNHDA and CDR2 SQIVND (reference sequence). Trimming took 7 bases from V and 5 from J; bases not matched to a gene: 8. The CDR3 runs to 15 residues. Drawing the rest from reference TRBV19 and TRBJ1-5, the complete variable domain is DGGITQSPKYLFRKEGQNVTLSCEQNLNHDAMYWYRQDPGQGLRLIYYSQIVNDFQKGDIAEGYSVSREKKESFPLTVTSAQKNPTAFYLCASKPGQGFYQPQHFGDGTRLSIL.

This chain uses TRBV7-2 with TRBJ2-5; weak D call: TRBD2 (7 bases). CDR1 SGHTA and CDR2 FQGNSA come from the germline V gene. This CDR3 contains 14 residues. Between the trimmed V and J ends, which lost 6 bases and 3 bases, there was a span of 14 bases. This chain's CDR3 is CASRKGGGKETQYF. CDR3 DNA sequence: TGTGCCAGCAGAAAGGGGGGGGGAAAAGAGACCCAGTACTTC.

This chain uses TRBV5-1 with TRBJ1-6, with a tentative D call TRBD1 (5 bases). The V end was cut by 0 bases, the J end by 10 bases, with 17 bases between. Germline V gene lookup returns CDR1 SGHRS and CDR2 YFSETQ. The CDR3 contains 16 residues. CDR3 coding DNA: TGCGCCAGCAGCTTGGATTTCGGGACGTTGGGATCACCCCTCCACTTT. Translation: CASSLDFGTLGSPLHF.

The sample holds a few counts of this clone. V usage is TRBV11-2 and J usage is TRBJ2-1; 10 bases agree with TRBD1. V was pared by 1 base and J by 8 bases, with 8 bases of the junction left unmatched. Per the germline V gene, CDR1 is SGHAT and CDR2 is FQNNGV. The CDR3 is made up of 16 amino acids. Written as DNA, the CDR3 is TGTGCCAGCAGCTTAGTACGGACAGGGGGGTGGGATGAGCAGTTCTTC. Amino acid sequence: CASSLVRTGGWDEQFF.

This clone was counted a single time. The V call is TRBV2, the J call TRBJ2-7; TRBD2 agrees at 12 bases. The germline V gene encodes CDR1 SNHLY and CDR2 FYNNEI. The trim removed 6 bases at V and 3 bases at J, leaving 6 bases unmatched. The CDR3 covers 15 residues. The CDR3 here is CASRDLAGGVYEQYF. The CDR3 DNA follows: TGTGCCAGCAGGGATCTAGCGGGGGGGGTCTACGAGCAGTACTTC.

This chain connects TRBV27 to TRBJ1-2, with D possibly TRBD1 on 5 matching bases. The ends were cut back, 4 bases at V and 4 bases at J, with 10 bases in the middle. CDR1 and CDR2 from the germline V gene are MNHEY and SMNVEV (reference sequence). This CDR3 is 13 amino acids long. The CDR3 loop reads CASSSRAGYGYTF. The CDR3 bases are TGTGCCAGCAGTTCCAGGGCGGGCTATGGCTACACCTTC.

This clone occurred once. The V call is TRBV9, the J call TRBJ2-1, with TRBD2 matching over 12 bases. This CDR3 comprises 15 residues. With 3 bases clipped from V and 7 bases from J, the junction kept 5 bases outside the gene matches. In germline, CDR1 is SGDLS, CDR2 YYNGEE. The CDR3 nucleotides are TGTGCCAGCAGCGCGGGACTAGCGGGCGGGAATGAGCAGTTCTTC. Translated: CASSAGLAGGNEQFF.